Shown below are 15 T cell receptor beta chains from a single sample sequenced in a study of blood T cell repertoires in COVID-19 (TCRdb year 2020). The protocol used for the library was the immunoSEQ multiplex PCR assay. TCRdb holds this immuneACCESS table with in-frame rearrangements only. Some clones are missing; in checked studies, unresolved V genes explain under half, and the rest has no known cause. For this sample the table gives roughly 210,000 clones, of which 80% to 90% were detected only once. In total, the top ten clones hold around 7% of the sample. The sequencing sample was made of PBMCs or T cells enriched from blood (not recorded which). All receptors derive from a man between 25 and 39 years old in a cohort exposed to, infected with or recovered from COVID-19 (not recorded which).

The chain links TRBV3-1 (or the pseudogene TRBV3-2) to TRBJ2-1; 11 bases align to TRBD2. Germline V gene sequence: CDR1 LGHDT, CDR2 YNNKEL (reference sequence). The CDR3 length is 16 residues. With 4 bases clipped from V and 7 bases from J, the junction kept 9 bases outside the gene matches. As DNA, the CDR3 is TGTGCCAGCAGCCGCCGACTAGCGGGATTACGGAATGAGCAGTTCTTC. It codes for CASSRRLAGLRNEQFF.

The rearrangement links TRBV6-1 to TRBJ1-4, with D possibly matching TRBD1 (5 bases). V was cut by 0 bases and J by 1 base, with 6 bases left in between. The CDR3 loop spans 15 amino acids. Germline V gene data show CDR1 as MNHNS and CDR2 as SASEGT. The CDR3 DNA is TGTGCCAGCAGTGAAGCAGGACAAACTAATGAAAAACTGTTTTTT. Its protein is CASSEAGQTNEKLFF.

The rearrangement joins TRBV12-3 or TRBV12-4 to TRBJ1-5; no firm D call. The CDR3 runs 11 residues. Trimming took off 8 bases at V and 4 bases at J, with 6 bases between the two ends. The CDR3 DNA reads as TGTGCCAGCGTCCTAAATCAGCCCCAGCATTTT. Protein: CASVLNQPQHF.

This sequence joins TRBV2 and TRBJ1-5, with unresolved D. Looked up from germline, CDR1 is SNHLY and CDR2 is FYNNEI. V shed 1 base and J shed 6 bases, with 7 bases lying between them. The CDR3 is 13 amino acids. The CDR3 is CASSEGGFQPQHF. Written as DNA, the CDR3 is TGTGCCAGCAGTGAAGGAGGGTTTCAGCCCCAGCATTTT.

The V call is TRBV12-3 or TRBV12-4, the J call TRBJ2-2; D uncertain. V lost 6 bases, J lost 5 bases, and 7 bases lay in between. CDR3 size: 12 residues. CDR3 residues: CASREMTGELFF. DNA of the CDR3: TGTGCCAGCAGGGAGATGACCGGGGAGCTGTTTTTT.

This chain joins TRBV6-1 and TRBJ2-4, with 7 bases fitting TRBD2. Germline assignment: CDR1 MNHNS and CDR2 SASEGT. The length of the CDR3 is 14 residues. V shed 3 bases, J shed 5 bases, and the junction held 4 bases outside the gene matches. The CDR3 region is CASSEQGGENIQYF. For the CDR3, the DNA is TGTGCCAGCAGTGAGCAGGGAGGGGAAAACATTCAGTACTTC.

V is TRBV7-8 and J is TRBJ2-7; 13 nucleotides match TRBD2. V shed 4 bases, J shed 2 bases, and the junction held 2 bases outside the gene matches. The V gene's germline CDR1 is SGHVS and CDR2 FQNEAQ. The CDR3 totals 15 residues. CDR3 region: CASSSGLAGTYEQYF. DNA for the CDR3: TGTGCCAGCAGCTCGGGACTAGCGGGGACCTACGAGCAGTACTTC. Together with reference TRBV7-8 and TRBJ2-7, the CDR3 gives the full variable domain: GAGVSQSPRYKVAKRGQDVALRCDPISGHVSLFWYQQALGQGPEFLTYFQNEAQLDKSGLPSDRFFAERPEGSVSTLKIQRTQQEDSAVYLCASSSGLAGTYEQYFGPGTRLTVT.

The rearrangement joins TRBV28 to TRBJ2-2; perhaps TRBD2 as D (6 bases). The germline V gene encodes CDR1 MDHEN and CDR2 SYDVKM. V lost 2 bases and J 4 bases, leaving 11 bases between the germline ends. This CDR3 spans 15 amino acids. CDR3 DNA: TGTGCCAGCAGTTTAGGTTTGGGGGGCACCGGGGAGCTGTTTTTT. It yields the protein CASSLGLGGTGELFF.

This rearrangement joins TRBV11-3 to TRBJ2-1; 8 nucleotides agree with TRBD1. The ends lost 5 bases at V and 4 bases at J; junction bases unmatched: 19. Germline assignment: CDR1 SGHNT and CDR2 YENEEA. The CDR3 totals 19 residues. CDR3 DNA: TGTGCCAGCAGCGCAGGCTTCGACAGGGGCAAGGGAAATTACAATGAGCAGTTCTTC. This translates into CASSAGFDRGKGNYNEQFF.

The chain links TRBV6-5 to TRBJ2-1, with D perhaps matching TRBD1 (6 bases). CDR1 is MNHEY, CDR2 SVGAGI, per germline. Trimming left V 0 bases short and J 15 bases short, with 18 bases between. This CDR3 contains 14 residues. In DNA form, the CDR3 reads TGTGCCAGCAGTTACTCCGTAGCAGGGGATCTTATGTTCTTC. Translated, it gives CASSYSVAGDLMFF.

The rearrangement uses TRBV27 and TRBJ1-6; D is unresolved. Germline V CDR1 and CDR2: MNHEY, SMNVEV (reference sequence). The V end was cut by 6 bases, the J end by 5 bases, with 14 bases between. The CDR3 is made up of 15 amino acids. CDR3 DNA sequence: TGTGCCAGCAGGTCATCAGTTGTCCATAATTCACCCCTCCACTTT. This encodes CASRSSVVHNSPLHF.

The V and J genes are TRBV28 and TRBJ1-4, with a possible D match to TRBD1 (5 bases). V lost 2 bases and J lost 11, with 9 bases in between. The CDR3 runs 12 residues. CDR1 is MDHEN and CDR2 is SYDVKM in the germline V gene. CDR3 sequence: CASSLGRGKLFF. The CDR3 nucleotides are TGTGCCAGCAGTTTAGGTCGGGGGAAACTGTTTTTT.

J is TRBJ1-2 and V is TRBV18; 7 positions agree with TRBD1. The germline gives CDR1 KGHSH, CDR2 LQKENI. The CDR3 is 14 residues long. V trimming: 5 bases; J trimming: 3 bases; junction bases outside the gene matches: 6. CDR3: CASSAQGFDYGYTF. The DNA for the CDR3 is TGTGCCAGCTCAGCACAGGGGTTTGACTATGGCTACACCTTC.

CDR3 DNA: TGTGCCAGCAGTGTCCGGGACAGGGGGGTCCAAGAGACCCAGTACTTC. Encoded protein: CASSVRDRGVQETQYF. The chain joins TRBV6-1 to TRBJ2-5; 11 bases agree with TRBD1. The CDR3 spans 16 residues. After removal of 4 bases from V and 1 base from J, the junction contained 5 bases not matched to a gene. From germline, CDR1 is MNHNS and CDR2 SASEGT.

The chain recombines TRBV27 with TRBJ2-3, with TRBD2 matching over 8 bases. After removal of 1 base from V and 2 bases from J, the junction contained 8 bases not matched to a gene. Germline assignment: CDR1 MNHEY and CDR2 SMNVEV (reference sequence). This CDR3 has 17 residues. The CDR3 protein is CASSLYPPAGATDTQYF. Written as DNA, the CDR3 is TGTGCCAGCAGTTTATACCCCCCAGCGGGAGCCACAGATACGCAGTATTTT.